This is a list of T cell receptor beta chains from one sample in a study of cytomegalovirus exposure and HLA in healthy donors. TCRdb keeps only in-frame clones here, not all; method: immunoSEQ multiplex PCR. This sample has 180,000 or so clones, with approximately 83% found just once. The source material was PBMCs. All receptors derive from a boy aged 2 to 10 in good health and CMV-seronegative. CDR3s include the opening cysteine and the closing phenylalanine or tryptophan. The order of the fields is D gene, clone size, J gene, V gene, CDR3 protein, CDR3 DNA. The D gene is left open where the match is weak. Rows give clone size only sometimes, using once, few, many, or a class for an expanded clone.

>TRBD1|NA|TRBJ2-7|TRBV10-3
CAISGGTAPYEQYF
TGTGCCATCAGTGGAGGGACAGCTCCGTACGAGCAGTACTTC
>TRBD2|NA|TRBJ2-1|TRBV27
CASSWGLAGEENEQFF
TGTGCCAGCAGTTGGGGACTAGCGGGGGAAGAGAATGAGCAGTTCTTC
>NA|NA|TRBJ2-7|TRBV5-6
CASSFRQVLDEQYF
TGTGCCAGCAGCTTTAGGCAGGTTCTGGACGAGCAGTACTTC
>TRBD2|NA|TRBJ2-3|TRBV2
CASSPSGLAGTYF
TGTGCCAGCAGTCCGTCGGGACTAGCGGGGACGTATTTT
>TRBD2|NA|TRBJ2-1|TRBV6-1
CASRLAGGLNEQFF
TGTGCCAGCAGATTAGCGGGGGGGCTTAATGAGCAGTTCTTC
>NA|NA|TRBJ2-1|TRBV11-2
CASSQIRQGGEQFF
TGTGCCAGCAGCCAAATTAGGCAGGGAGGCGAGCAGTTCTTC
>TRBD1|NA|TRBJ1-1|TRBV4-3
CASSQVGRGRAEAFF
TGCGCCAGCAGCCAAGTGGGCAGGGGGCGGGCTGAAGCTTTCTTT
>NA|NA|TRBJ2-1|TRBV5-1
CASSLTGGTSYNEQFF
TGCGCCAGCAGCTTGACGGGGGGCACCTCCTACAATGAGCAGTTCTTC
>TRBD1|NA|TRBJ1-1|TRBV6-1
CASHLQGSATEAFF
TGTGCCAGCCACCTACAGGGGTCAGCCACTGAAGCTTTCTTT
>NA|NA|TRBJ2-7|TRBV21-1
CASSTLRGGEQYF
TGTGCCAGCAGCACTCTCAGGGGAGGGGAGCAGTACTTC
>NA|NA|TRBJ2-3|TRBV9
CASSVAGTDTQYF
TGTGCCAGCAGCGTAGCGGGAACAGATACGCAGTATTTT
>TRBD2|NA|TRBJ2-1|TRBV5-4
CASSSRYSGGAEQFF
TGTGCCAGCAGCTCTAGGTATAGCGGGGGGGCCGAGCAGTTCTTC
>TRBD1|NA|TRBJ1-1|TRBV7-2
CASSPGQANTEAFF
TGTGCCAGCTCTCCCGGACAGGCGAACACTGAAGCTTTCTTT
>NA|NA|TRBJ2-7|TRBV11-2
CASTNPGASSHEQYF
TGTGCCAGCACCAACCCAGGAGCTAGCAGCCACGAGCAGTACTTC
>NA|NA|TRBJ1-1|TRBV5-1
CASTLRQGNTEAFF
TGCGCCAGCACCCTTCGTCAGGGGAACACTGAAGCTTTCTTT
>NA|NA|TRBJ1-1|TRBV18
CASSPPNKNTEAFF
TGTGCCAGCTCACCACCGAACAAGAACACTGAAGCTTTCTTT
>NA|NA|TRBJ2-1|TRBV9
CASSAAPGGPEYEQFF
TGTGCCAGCAGCGCCGCCCCGGGGGGCCCGGAATATGAGCAGTTCTTC
>NA|NA|TRBJ2-3|TRBV6-6
CASSLGQGTDTQYF
TGTGCCAGCAGCCTGGGGCAGGGCACAGATACGCAGTATTTT
>NA|NA|TRBJ1-2|TRBV9
CASSVNRLPNGRQPLNYGYTF
TGTGCCAGCAGCGTAAATCGTCTCCCCAACGGAAGACAGCCGCTTAACTATGGCTACACCTTC
>NA|NA|TRBJ1-4|TRBV7-8
CASSSVGARFEKLFF
TGTGCCAGCAGCTCGGTGGGGGCCCGATTCGAAAAACTGTTTTTT
>NA|once|TRBJ1-2|TRBV6-6
CASRGGTNGYTF
TGTGCCAGCAGAGGGGGAACCAATGGCTACACCTTC
>TRBD1|NA|TRBJ1-4|TRBV9
CASSQTGTGAEKLFF
TGTGCCAGCAGTCAAACCGGGACAGGGGCTGAAAAACTGTTTTTT
>TRBD1|few|TRBJ2-2|TRBV6-1
CASILQGARGELFF
TGTGCCAGCATTTTACAGGGGGCGAGGGGGGAGCTGTTTTTT
>TRBD2|NA|TRBJ2-3|TRBV6-6
CASSRLAEVTQYF
TGTGCCAGCAGTCGACTAGCCGAGGTTACGCAGTATTTT
>NA|NA|TRBJ2-1|TRBV2
CASSPQGEQFF
TGTGCCAGCAGTCCTCAGGGGGAGCAGTTCTTC
>NA|few|TRBJ1-2|TRBV2
CASRTGPDRQGYTF
TGTGCCAGCAGGACAGGTCCTGATAGACAGGGCTACACCTTC
>NA|NA|TRBJ2-2|TRBV7-2
CASSSLLARGLTGELFF
TGTGCCAGCAGCTCCCTCCTGGCGAGGGGACTCACCGGGGAGCTGTTTTTT
>TRBD1|NA|TRBJ2-1|TRBV10-3
CATGTGGSYNEQFF
TGTGCCACTGGGACAGGGGGTTCCTACAATGAGCAGTTCTTC
>NA|NA|TRBJ1-6|TRBV9
CASSAQGGGVNSPLHF
TGTGCCAGCAGCGCCCAGGGTGGTGGCGTTAATTCACCCCTCCACTTT
>TRBD2|NA|TRBJ2-1|TRBV4-2
CASSQNPGLAGNEQFF
TGTGCCAGCAGCCAAAACCCGGGACTAGCGGGGAATGAGCAGTTCTTC
>TRBD1|NA|TRBJ1-5|TRBV6-5
CASSDSDRQGAQHF
TGTGCCAGCAGTGACAGTGACAGGCAGGGGGCCCAGCATTTT
>TRBD2|NA|TRBJ2-5|TRBV9
CASSPLAGGPEETQYF
TGTGCCAGCAGCCCGCTAGCGGGGGGGCCGGAGGAGACCCAGTACTTC
>NA|NA|TRBJ2-5|TRBV7-2
CASSRQPQETQYF
TGTGCCAGCAGCCGACAGCCTCAAGAGACCCAGTACTTC
>TRBD2|NA|TRBJ2-5|TRBV15
CATSRGIRRGGQETQYF
TGTGCCACCAGCAGAGGAATTCGGCGGGGGGGCCAAGAGACCCAGTACTTC
>TRBD1|NA|TRBJ1-2|TRBV4-1
CASSARLGQGFGYTF
TGCGCCAGCAGCGCGCGCCTGGGACAGGGGTTTGGCTACACCTTC
>NA|NA|TRBJ1-4|TRBV4-1
CASSQVDGTGWAEKLFF
TGCGCCAGCAGCCAAGTTGATGGAACAGGGTGGGCTGAAAAACTGTTTTTT
>NA|NA|TRBJ2-3|TRBV13
CASSFQGLTDTQYF
TGTGCCAGCAGCTTCCAGGGGCTCACAGATACGCAGTATTTT
>NA|NA|TRBJ1-5|TRBV18
CASSPPGAWGNQPQHF
TGTGCCAGCTCACCACCGGGGGCTTGGGGCAATCAGCCCCAGCATTTT
>TRBD1|once|TRBJ2-7|TRBV10-3
CAIRGTGGSYEQYF
TGTGCCATCAGGGGTACAGGGGGCTCCTACGAGCAGTACTTC
>TRBD2|NA|TRBJ2-2|TRBV7-9
CASSGNSGPNTGELFF
TGTGCCAGCAGCGGGAATAGCGGGCCGAACACCGGGGAGCTGTTTTTT
>NA|NA|TRBJ1-1|TRBV5-5
CASSLAVGRNTEAFF
TGTGCCAGCAGCTTGGCGGTAGGGAGGAACACTGAAGCTTTCTTT
>TRBD2|few|TRBJ2-7|TRBV27
CASSPRWGRDRYEQYF
TGTGCCAGCAGTCCTAGATGGGGGAGGGACCGCTACGAGCAGTACTTC
>TRBD2|NA|TRBJ2-4|TRBV7-2
CASSSPGGPKNIQYF
TGTGCCAGCAGCTCACCGGGGGGGCCCAAAAACATTCAGTACTTC
>NA|NA|TRBJ1-1|TRBV7-8
CASSLGTGGDTEAFF
TGTGCCAGCAGCTTAGGGACCGGAGGGGACACTGAAGCTTTCTTT
>NA|NA|TRBJ1-2|TRBV5-1
CASSADRPVYGYTF
TGCGCCAGCAGCGCGGACAGACCCGTCTATGGCTACACCTTC
>NA|NA|TRBJ2-7|TRBV30
CAWSGGPVHEQYF
TGTGCCTGGAGTGGTGGGCCCGTCCACGAGCAGTACTTC
>TRBD1|NA|TRBJ1-6|TRBV18
CASSPWTGGETSPLHF
TGTGCCAGCTCACCTTGGACAGGGGGCGAGACTTCACCCCTCCACTTT
>TRBD2|NA|TRBJ2-3|TRBV7-2
CASSLWGGGADTQYF
TGTGCCAGCAGCTTATGGGGCGGGGGGGCAGATACGCAGTATTTT
>TRBD1|NA|TRBJ1-3|TRBV7-9
CASSPTRQGSRNTIYF
TGTGCCAGCAGCCCGACTCGACAGGGGTCAAGAAACACCATATATTTT
>NA|NA|TRBJ2-1|TRBV4-2
CASSHGGLETYNEQFF
TGTGCCAGCAGCCACGGGGGACTGGAGACCTACAATGAGCAGTTCTTC
>NA|NA|TRBJ1-1|TRBV4-3
CASRGQNTEAFF
TGCGCCAGCAGAGGACAGAACACTGAAGCTTTCTTT
>NA|few|TRBJ1-4|TRBV6-1
CASRELGGLAGKLFF
TGTGCCAGCAGGGAGCTCGGGGGGCTTGCGGGAAAACTGTTTTTT
>NA|NA|TRBJ2-1|TRBV7-9
CASSVSIGTGDYNEQFF
TGTGCCAGCAGCGTTAGTATCGGGACGGGGGACTACAATGAGCAGTTCTTC
>TRBD1|once|TRBJ1-2|TRBV11-2
CASSPIKKQGRLNYGYTF
TGTGCCAGCAGCCCGATTAAAAAACAGGGGAGGTTAAACTATGGCTACACCTTC